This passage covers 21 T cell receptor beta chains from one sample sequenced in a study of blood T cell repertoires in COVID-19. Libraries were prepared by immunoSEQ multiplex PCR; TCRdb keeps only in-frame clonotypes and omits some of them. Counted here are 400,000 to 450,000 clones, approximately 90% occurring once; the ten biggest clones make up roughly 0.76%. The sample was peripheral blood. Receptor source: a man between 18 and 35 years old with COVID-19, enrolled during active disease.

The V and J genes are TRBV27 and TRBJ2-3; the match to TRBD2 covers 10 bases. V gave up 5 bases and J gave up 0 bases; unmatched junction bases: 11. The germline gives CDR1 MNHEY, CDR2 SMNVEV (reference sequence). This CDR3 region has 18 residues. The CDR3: CASSPGTSVGFSTDTQYF. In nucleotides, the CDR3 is TGTGCCAGCAGTCCCGGGACTAGCGTGGGGTTTAGCACAGATACGCAGTATTTT.

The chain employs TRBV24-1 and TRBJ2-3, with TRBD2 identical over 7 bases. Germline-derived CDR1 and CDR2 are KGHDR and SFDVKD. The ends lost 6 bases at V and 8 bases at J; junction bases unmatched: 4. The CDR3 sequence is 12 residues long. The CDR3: CATSPPGGTQYF. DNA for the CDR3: TGTGCCACCAGTCCGCCGGGGGGTACGCAGTATTTT.

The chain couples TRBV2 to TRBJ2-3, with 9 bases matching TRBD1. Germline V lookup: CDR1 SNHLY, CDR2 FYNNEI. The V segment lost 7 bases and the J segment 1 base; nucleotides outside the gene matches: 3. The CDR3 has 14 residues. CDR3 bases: TGTGCCAGCATGTGGGACAGGGGCACAGATACGCAGTATTTT. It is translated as CASMWDRGTDTQYF.

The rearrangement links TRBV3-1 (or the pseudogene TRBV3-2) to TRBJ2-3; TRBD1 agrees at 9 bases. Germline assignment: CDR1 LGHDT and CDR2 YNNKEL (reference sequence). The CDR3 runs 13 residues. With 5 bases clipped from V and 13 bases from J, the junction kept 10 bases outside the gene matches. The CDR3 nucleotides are TGTGCCAGCAGCTTCCAATCCGGGACAGGGAAGTATTTT. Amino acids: CASSFQSGTGKYF.

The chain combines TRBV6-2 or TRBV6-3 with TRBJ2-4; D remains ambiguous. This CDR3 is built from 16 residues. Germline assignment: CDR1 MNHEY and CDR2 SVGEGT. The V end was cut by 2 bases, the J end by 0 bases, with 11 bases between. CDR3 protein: CASSYQPRVAKNIQYF. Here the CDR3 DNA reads TGTGCCAGCAGTTACCAACCACGAGTAGCCAAAAACATTCAGTACTTC.

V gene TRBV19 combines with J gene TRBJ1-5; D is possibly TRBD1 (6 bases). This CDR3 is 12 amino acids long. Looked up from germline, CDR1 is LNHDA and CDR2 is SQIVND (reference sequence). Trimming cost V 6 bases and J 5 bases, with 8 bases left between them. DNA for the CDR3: TGTGCCAGTAGGGACAGCGATCAGCCCCAGCATTTT. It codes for CASRDSDQPQHF.

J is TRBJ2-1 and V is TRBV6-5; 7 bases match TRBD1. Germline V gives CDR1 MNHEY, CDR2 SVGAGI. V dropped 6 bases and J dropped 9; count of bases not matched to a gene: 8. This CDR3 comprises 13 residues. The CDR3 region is CASSRQGNAEQFF. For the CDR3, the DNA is TGTGCCAGCAGCAGACAGGGCAACGCTGAGCAGTTCTTC.

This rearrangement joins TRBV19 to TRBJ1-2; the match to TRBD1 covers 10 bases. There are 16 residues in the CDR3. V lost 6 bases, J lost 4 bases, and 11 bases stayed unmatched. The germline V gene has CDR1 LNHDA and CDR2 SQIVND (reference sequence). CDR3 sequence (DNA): TGTGCCAGTAGAAGTCCCGGGACAGGGGTGGGCTATGGCTACACCTTC. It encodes CASRSPGTGVGYGYTF.

The CDR3 is CATSETGGSSYNEQFF. Written as DNA, the CDR3 is TGTGCCACCAGTGAGACAGGGGGGAGCTCCTACAATGAGCAGTTCTTC. This chain links TRBV24-1 with TRBJ2-1, with 9 bases aligning to TRBD1. V lost 4 bases, J lost 0 bases, and 3 bases stayed unmatched. The V gene's germline CDR1 is KGHDR and CDR2 SFDVKD. This CDR3 comprises 16 residues.

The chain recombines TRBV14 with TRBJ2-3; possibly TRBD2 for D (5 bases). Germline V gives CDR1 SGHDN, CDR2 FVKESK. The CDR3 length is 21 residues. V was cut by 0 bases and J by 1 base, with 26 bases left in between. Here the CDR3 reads CASSQDRARFGRAGGTDTQYF. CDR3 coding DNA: TGTGCCAGCAGCCAAGATCGGGCCCGTTTCGGAAGGGCCGGGGGCACAGATACGCAGTATTTT.

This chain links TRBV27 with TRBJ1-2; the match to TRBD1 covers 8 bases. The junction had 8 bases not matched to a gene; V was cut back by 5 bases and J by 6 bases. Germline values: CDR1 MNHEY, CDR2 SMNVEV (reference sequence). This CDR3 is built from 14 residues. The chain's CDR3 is CASSPNPQGDGYTF. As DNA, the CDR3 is TGTGCCAGCAGTCCGAATCCACAGGGGGATGGCTACACCTTC.

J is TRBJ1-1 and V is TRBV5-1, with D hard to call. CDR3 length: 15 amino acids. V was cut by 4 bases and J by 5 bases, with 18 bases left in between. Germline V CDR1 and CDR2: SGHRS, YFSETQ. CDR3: CASSPSGGRGTEAFF. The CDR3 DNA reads TGCGCCAGCAGCCCCTCGGGAGGGCGCGGTACTGAAGCTTTCTTT.

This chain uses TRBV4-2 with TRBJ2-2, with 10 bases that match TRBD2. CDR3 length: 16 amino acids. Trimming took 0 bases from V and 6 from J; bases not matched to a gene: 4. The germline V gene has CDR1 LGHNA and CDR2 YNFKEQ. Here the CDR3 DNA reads TGTGCCAGCAGCCAAGACAGCGGGGGGGGCGCCGGGGAGCTGTTTTTT. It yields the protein CASSQDSGGGAGELFF.

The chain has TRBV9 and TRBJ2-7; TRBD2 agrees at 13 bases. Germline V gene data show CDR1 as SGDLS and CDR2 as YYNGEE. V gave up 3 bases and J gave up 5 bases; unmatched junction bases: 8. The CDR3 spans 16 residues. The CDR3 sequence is CASSARTSGGFDEQYF. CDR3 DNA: TGTGCCAGCAGCGCGCGGACTAGCGGGGGATTCGACGAGCAGTACTTC.

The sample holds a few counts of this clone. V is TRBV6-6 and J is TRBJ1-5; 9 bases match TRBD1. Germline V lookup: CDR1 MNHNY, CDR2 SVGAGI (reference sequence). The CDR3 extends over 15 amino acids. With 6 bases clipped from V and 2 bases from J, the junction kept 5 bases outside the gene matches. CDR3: CASRGDRAGNQPQHF. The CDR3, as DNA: TGTGCCAGCAGGGGGGACAGGGCGGGCAATCAGCCCCAGCATTTT.

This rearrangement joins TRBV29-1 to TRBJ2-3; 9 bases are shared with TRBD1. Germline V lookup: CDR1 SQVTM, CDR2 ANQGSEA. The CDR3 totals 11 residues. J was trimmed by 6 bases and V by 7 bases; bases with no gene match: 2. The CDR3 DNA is TGCAGCGGACAGGGGGGGGATACGCAGTATTTT. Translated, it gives CSGQGGDTQYF.

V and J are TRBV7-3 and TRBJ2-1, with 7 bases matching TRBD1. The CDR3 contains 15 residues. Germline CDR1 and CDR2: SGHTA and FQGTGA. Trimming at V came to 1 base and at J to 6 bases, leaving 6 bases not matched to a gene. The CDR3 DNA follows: TGTGCCAGCAGCTTAAGATTGGGACAGACCAATGAGCAGTTCTTC. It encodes CASSLRLGQTNEQFF.

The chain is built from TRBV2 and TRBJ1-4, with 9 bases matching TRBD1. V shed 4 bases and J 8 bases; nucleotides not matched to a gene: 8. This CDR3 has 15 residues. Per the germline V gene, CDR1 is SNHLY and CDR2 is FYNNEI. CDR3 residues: CASSGQQGAREKLFF. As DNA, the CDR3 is TGTGCCAGCAGTGGACAACAGGGGGCGCGAGAAAAACTGTTTTTT. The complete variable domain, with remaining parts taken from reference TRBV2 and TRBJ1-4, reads EPEVTQTPSHQVTQMGQEVILRCVPISNHLYFYWYRQILGQKVEFLVSFYNNEISEKSEIFDDQFSVERPDGSNFTLKIRSTKLEDSAMYFCASSGQQGAREKLFFGSGTQLSVL.

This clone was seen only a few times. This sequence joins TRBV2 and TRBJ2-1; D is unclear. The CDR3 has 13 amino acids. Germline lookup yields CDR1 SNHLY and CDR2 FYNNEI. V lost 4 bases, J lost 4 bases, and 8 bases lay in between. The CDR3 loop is CASSGIQYNEQFF. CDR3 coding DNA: TGTGCCAGCAGTGGTATACAGTACAATGAGCAGTTCTTC.

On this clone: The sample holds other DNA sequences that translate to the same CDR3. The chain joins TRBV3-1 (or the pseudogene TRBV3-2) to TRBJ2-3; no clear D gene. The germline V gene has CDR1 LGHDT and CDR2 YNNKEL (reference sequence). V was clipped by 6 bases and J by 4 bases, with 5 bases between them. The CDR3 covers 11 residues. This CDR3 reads CASRGADTQYF. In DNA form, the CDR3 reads TGTGCCAGCAGGGGCGCAGATACGCAGTATTTT.

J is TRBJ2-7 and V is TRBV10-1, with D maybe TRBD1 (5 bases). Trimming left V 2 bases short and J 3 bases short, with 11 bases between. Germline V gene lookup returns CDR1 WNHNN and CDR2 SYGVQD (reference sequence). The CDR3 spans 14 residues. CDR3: CASSEPRVDYEQYF. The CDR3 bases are TGCGCCAGCAGTGAGCCCAGGGTGGACTACGAGCAGTACTTC.